Listed below are T cell receptor beta chains from one sample, sequenced in a study of siplizumab effects on memory and regulatory T cells. Sequencing used immunoSEQ multiplex PCR; TCRdb keeps in-frame clones, though not all of them. The repertoire holds thousands of clones, with under 80% as singletons. Sequences were obtained from effector memory CD8+ T cells sorted from blood. Source of these receptors: a human donor in good health. The conserved cysteine and the conserved F or W are not part of the CDR3 here. The order of the fields is CDR3 protein, V gene, clone size. Rows give clone size only sometimes, using once, few, many, or a class for an expanded clone.

CDR3 protein: ASSYSRTAYGYT
V gene: TRBV6-5
clone size: .

CDR3 protein: ASGSMNTEAF
V gene: TRBV9
clone size: large

CDR3 protein: ASSPSHLAYSYNEQF
V gene: TRBV5-6
clone size: .

CDR3 protein: ASRYRLYSSQY
V gene: TRBV6-4
clone size: .

CDR3 protein: ASSLLAEAF
V gene: TRBV9
clone size: .

CDR3 protein: ASSQLGLIQETQY
V gene: TRBV4-1
clone size: .

CDR3 protein: ASSRGASVTYEQY
V gene: TRBV5-6
clone size: .

CDR3 protein: ASSVGENEQF
V gene: TRBV7-3
clone size: .

CDR3 protein: ASSFPRDGTYEQY
V gene: TRBV7-9
clone size: .

CDR3 protein: ASSLVFYEQY
V gene: TRBV7-9
clone size: medium-sized

CDR3 protein: ASSYSAGEYEQY
V gene: TRBV6-5
clone size: .

CDR3 protein: ASSSVTTKNIQY
V gene: TRBV28
clone size: .

CDR3 protein: ASSVGLAGYEQY
V gene: TRBV9
clone size: .

CDR3 protein: ASSLVTDRGELF
V gene: TRBV11-2
clone size: .

CDR3 protein: ASGASGSYNEQF
V gene: TRBV6-1
clone size: .

CDR3 protein: SVEVGGPS
V gene: TRBV29-1
clone size: .

CDR3 protein: ASSRLKAQTSYEQY
V gene: TRBV6-6
clone size: .

CDR3 protein: AIGGSGVDYEQY
V gene: TRBV10-3
clone size: .

CDR3 protein: ASSQDLEPGQSEAF
V gene: TRBV4-1
clone size: .

CDR3 protein: ASSLGPTVNTEAF
V gene: TRBV7-3
clone size: once

CDR3 protein: ASSVGFRGETQY
V gene: TRBV9
clone size: .

CDR3 protein: ASSTGASHTGELF
V gene: TRBV6-5
clone size: .

CDR3 protein: ASSEGLAGDQGEQF
V gene: TRBV2
clone size: .

CDR3 protein: ASSETGTIYGYT
V gene: TRBV2
clone size: once

CDR3 protein: ATSRVNLVTGDEKLF
V gene: TRBV15
clone size: once

CDR3 protein: ASSLSASGAYEQY
V gene: TRBV7-3
clone size: medium-sized

CDR3 protein: ASSLDGNTIY
V gene: TRBV7-9
clone size: once

CDR3 protein: ASSLQIPAGTSVEQF
V gene: TRBV7-9
clone size: .

CDR3 protein: ASSDLAGLAEAF
V gene: TRBV6-1
clone size: .

CDR3 protein: ASSLNRDYAANEQF
V gene: TRBV11-1
clone size: few

CDR3 protein: ASGLVYLDREKDTQY
V gene: TRBV12-5
clone size: once

CDR3 protein: ASSVDSYEQY
V gene: TRBV9
clone size: .

CDR3 protein: AWSVEWGRTYGYT
V gene: TRBV30
clone size: once

CDR3 protein: SVPSGSYNEQF
V gene: TRBV29-1
clone size: medium-sized

CDR3 protein: ASRTGNTEAF
V gene: TRBV9
clone size: .

CDR3 protein: ASSQDLTTGEQF
V gene: TRBV4-2
clone size: .

CDR3 protein: ASSLASPGVGGELF
V gene: TRBV7-8
clone size: few

CDR3 protein: ASSFGAPTGELF
V gene: TRBV7-3
clone size: .

CDR3 protein: ASSLVRTEAF
V gene: TRBV28
clone size: .

CDR3 protein: ASSQSGQGIQQY
V gene: TRBV14
clone size: .

CDR3 protein: ASSVGASGVSYEQY
V gene: TRBV9
clone size: .

CDR3 protein: AISESDTDTQY
V gene: TRBV10-3
clone size: .

CDR3 protein: ASSGSKQGDYGYT
V gene: TRBV4-2
clone size: once

CDR3 protein: ASSEATGQGSEKLF
V gene: TRBV6-1
clone size: .

CDR3 protein: ASSGLNSPLH
V gene: TRBV9
clone size: few

CDR3 protein: SVAGVLYGYT
V gene: TRBV29-1
clone size: medium-sized

CDR3 protein: ASSPGQGLSYEQY
V gene: TRBV7-9
clone size: .